These 6 T cell receptor beta chains were sequenced from one sample in a study of cytomegalovirus exposure and HLA in healthy donors. PCR was performed using 60 Vbeta and 13 Jbeta primers. TCRdb's copy holds only in-frame clones and misses some; the assay was immunoSEQ multiplex PCR. The data show around 190,000 clones, around 81% seen once. Material for sequencing was PBMCs. The receptors were gathered from a man in his late teens or twenties in good health and CMV-seronegative.

Ten or more counts support this clone. The rearrangement uses TRBV6-5 and TRBJ1-1, with unresolved D. This CDR3 is 13 amino acids long. Trimming removed 2 bases at V and 2 bases at J, with 6 bases between. Looked up from germline, CDR1 is MNHEY and CDR2 is SVGAGI. The CDR3 nucleotides read TGTGCCAGCAGTTACAAAGCCAACACTGAAGCTTTCTTT. This translates into CASSYKANTEAFF.

The chain couples TRBV4-3 to TRBJ2-7; D is perhaps TRBD1 (6 bases). Germline-derived CDR1 and CDR2 are LGHNA and YSLEER. V lost 3 bases and J 3 bases, leaving 12 bases between the germline ends. The CDR3 has 14 amino acids. CDR3 residues: CASSQDWTVYEQYF. The DNA of the CDR3 is TGCGCCAGCAGCCAGGATTGGACAGTCTACGAGCAGTACTTC.

This chain joins TRBV6-5 and TRBJ2-7; D is perhaps TRBD2 (7 bases). This CDR3 comprises 15 residues. CDR1 and CDR2 from the germline V gene are MNHEY and SVGAGI. V lost 2 bases and J 7 bases, leaving 18 bases between the germline ends. This CDR3 is CASSYKREGDGEQYF. CDR3 bases: TGTGCCAGCAGTTACAAGAGGGAGGGGGACGGGGAGCAGTACTTC.

The chain combines TRBV2 with TRBJ1-5; 7 bases are a match to TRBD1. Unmatched junction bases numbered 8, after V lost 3 bases and J lost 3 bases. The CDR3 is 16 residues long. Germline V lookup: CDR1 SNHLY, CDR2 FYNNEI. The chain's CDR3 is CASSDRQGVTNQPQHF. CDR3 in DNA: TGTGCCAGCAGTGATCGTCAGGGGGTCACCAATCAGCCCCAGCATTTT.

The CDR3 spells CASSSHGRGAGYGYTF. In DNA form, the CDR3 reads TGTGCCAGCAGCTCCCATGGGAGGGGGGCTGGCTATGGCTACACCTTC. The V and J genes are TRBV7-2 and TRBJ1-2, with D possibly matching TRBD1 (6 bases). Germline CDR1 SGHTA, CDR2 FQGNSA. Deletions cut 4 bases from V and 4 bases from J, with 19 bases between. There are 16 residues in the CDR3.

The chain joins TRBV30 to TRBJ2-2, with no clear D. This CDR3 region has 15 residues. V lost 4 bases and J lost 6, with 18 bases in between. Germline loops: CDR1 GTSNPN, CDR2 SVGIG (reference sequence). This CDR3 reads CAWINVGVGAGELFF. The CDR3 bases are TGTGCCTGGATCAACGTAGGAGTAGGTGCCGGGGAGCTGTTTTTT.